The rows below give T cell receptor beta chains drawn from one sample of a study of cytomegalovirus exposure and HLA in healthy donors. Libraries were prepared by immunoSEQ multiplex PCR; TCRdb keeps only in-frame clonotypes and omits some of them. This repertoire shows approximately 150,000 clones, approximately 78% found once; its top ten account for around 2.3%. Material: PBMCs. The source is a human donor in good health. The CDR3 runs from the conserved cysteine through the conserved F or W.

>TRBV9|TRBJ2-2
CASSGRTGGSGELFF
>TRBV7-3|TRBJ2-1
CASSLDGSVAYNEQFF
>TRBV15|TRBJ2-7
CATRDRTYEQYF
>TRBV7-2|TRBJ2-7
CASSPRTGAYEQYF
>TRBV13|.
CASSPWGSGESYEQYF
>TRBV6-6|TRBJ1-2
CASTETDTTGHYGYTF
>TRBV30|TRBJ2-5
CAWTSGVEETQYF
>TRBV7-9|TRBJ1-6
CASSLFVGAGESPLHF
>TRBV25-1|TRBJ2-7
CASSGTTASSYEQYF
>TRBV27|TRBJ1-1
CASSSGTGGLDTEAFF
>TRBV7-6|TRBJ1-2
CASSLTGGYGYTF
>TRBV2|TRBJ2-3
CASSLDSDTQYF
>TRBV28|TRBJ1-5
CASKSGSNQPQHF
>TRBV7-3|TRBJ1-1
CASSLGTGGNTEAFF
>TRBV6-1|TRBJ1-1
CASRPFRGNTEAFF
>TRBV27|TRBJ1-5
CASSSGIDQPQHF
>TRBV19|TRBJ1-2
CASSTGGSGYTF
>TRBV5-1|TRBJ2-7
CASSLGSRGYEQYF
>TRBV29-1|TRBJ2-2
CSTTGGDTGELFF
>TRBV2|TRBJ2-2
CASSGGLAATGELFF
>TRBV6-1|TRBJ1-1
CASSKGLGATEAFF
>TRBV10-2|TRBJ1-5
CASKGVDDNQPQHF
>TRBV6-5|TRBJ2-5
CASSSTGGRETQYF
>TRBV6-6|TRBJ1-6
CASSRKGHSDSPLHF
>TRBV30|TRBJ1-2
CAWTTGVAYTF
>TRBV19|TRBJ1-2
CASSIQGSYGYTF
>TRBV5-4|TRBJ1-1
CASSFPIQGVNTEAFF
>TRBV27|TRBJ2-7
CASSRRRGGPSYEQYF
>TRBV5-4|TRBJ1-1
CASSQMGRDRGTEAFF
>TRBV30|TRBJ2-3
CAWTWRGEWISRTDTQYF
>TRBV9|TRBJ1-2
CASSGLTGGGSYTF
>TRBV6-1|TRBJ2-5
CASTPPGLETQYF
>TRBV5-1|TRBJ1-4
CASSLGQGGEKLFF
>TRBV30|TRBJ2-6
CAWSRGGGGANVLTF
>TRBV5-1|TRBJ1-1
CASSQTPQNTEAFF
>TRBV6-5|TRBJ1-2
CASSPSGGRGYTF
>TRBV7-9|TRBJ1-2
CASSFGRAARGYTF
>TRBV18|TRBJ1-2
CASSPQTGINYGYTF
>TRBV7-9|TRBJ2-1
CASSLVAGGPWNEQFF
>TRBV18|TRBJ1-2
CASSRTSGGYTF
>TRBV7-2|TRBJ2-3
CASSLGTSGGTQYF
>TRBV10-1|TRBJ1-4
CASSEGRNNEKLFF